A selection of T cell receptor beta chains follows, all from one sample in a study of blood T cell repertoires in COVID-19. The assay was immunoSEQ multiplex PCR, and TCRdb's table has in-frame clones only and misses some. The sample has hundreds of thousands of clones; more than 70% are singletons. The sample was PBMCs or T cells enriched from blood (not recorded which). Every receptor here comes from an older woman in a cohort exposed to, infected with or recovered from COVID-19 (not recorded which). Each CDR3 is given with its conserved first and last residue. Fields, in order: D gene, clone size, V gene, CDR3 protein. The D gene is left open where the match is weak. Size is stated for part of the rows, as once, few or many counts, or as a class when the clone is expanded.

>NA|NA|TRBV7-9
CASTIGPGELFF
>TRBD1|NA|TRBV5-1
CASSPLDRGHGKRQPQHF
>NA|once|TRBV28
CASSFKAGDTEAFF
>TRBD2|NA|TRBV5-4
CASSSHPLAGGGVDNEQFF
>NA|NA|TRBV19
CASSSATVKTRGYGYTF
>TRBD1|NA|TRBV18
CASSRDSSSGNTIYF
>NA|NA|TRBV5-6
CASSFNLGAGELFF
>TRBD2|NA|TRBV10-1
CASSPTGTSGKTDTQYF
>TRBD1|NA|TRBV12-5
CASGTAPKTQGAAGELFF
>TRBD1|NA|TRBV7-2
CASSFGQGHQPQHF
>TRBD2|once|TRBV6-5
CASSYGLAGTYEQYF
>NA|NA|TRBV3-1/TRBV3-2
CASSPPLQGGYSYNSPLHF
>TRBD2|NA|TRBV28
CASTPGGPNNEQFF
>NA|NA|TRBV21-1
CASSARDRGTSEQYF
>TRBD1|once|TRBV5-6
CASSQRLTGKNTEAFF
>TRBD1|NA|TRBV5-8
CASSRDRASDTQYF
>NA|NA|TRBV5-1
CASSIQGGPYEQYF
>NA|NA|TRBV5-6
CASSPPWGTNTEAFF
>TRBD2|NA|TRBV7-6
CASSFRATSGNHEQFF
>NA|NA|TRBV7-9
CASSLEAATNYGYTF
>NA|NA|TRBV5-4
CASSLPVTGLWGYTF
>NA|NA|TRBV5-1
CASSLGQGPYSYEQYF
>NA|NA|TRBV29-1
CSVGRDGTEAFF
>TRBD2|NA|TRBV4-1
CASSQDPSGRSETQYF
>NA|NA|TRBV5-1
CASSGSTGQPWDGYTF
>NA|NA|TRBV3-1/TRBV3-2
CASSVLDRREGTEAFF
>TRBD2|NA|TRBV7-2
CASSFSGRGSQETQYF
>TRBD1|NA|TRBV28
CASSLHDRGPYEQYF
>NA|NA|TRBV19
CASSPGPRTDTQYF
>TRBD2|NA|TRBV5-4
CASSPRGGRAGYEQYF
>TRBD1|NA|TRBV19
CASSGQGDLETQYF
>TRBD1|NA|TRBV7-3
CASSSGLTGGLETQYF
>TRBD1|NA|TRBV30
CAWSHRDRGLNTEAFF
>TRBD2|NA|TRBV7-2
CASSFRSGSLTGELFF
>NA|NA|TRBV2
CASSWGQGNQPQHF
>NA|NA|TRBV5-4
CASSLNYYAKNIQYF
>TRBD1|NA|TRBV30
CAWTRGRDGELFF
>NA|NA|TRBV24-1
CAPAAGEGVREKLFF
>TRBD2|NA|TRBV11-1
CASRLAGGPYNEQFF
>NA|NA|TRBV30
CALRQRVDEQYF
>NA|NA|TRBV9
CASSVGGGQTEAFF
>TRBD1|once|TRBV28
CASSSPDPRGSDTQYF
>NA|NA|TRBV20-1
CSASETVAGSQPQHF
>NA|NA|TRBV4-3
CASSQRAGMNTEAFF
>TRBD1|NA|TRBV24-1
CATSDSTGGANEKLFF
>TRBD2|NA|TRBV7-9
CASSYYGLAGTNEQFF
>NA|NA|TRBV25-1
CASSEFPETSGNTIYF
>NA|few|TRBV15
CATSRDTGEKLFF
>TRBD1|NA|TRBV19
CASSTRQGRKDYGYTF
>NA|NA|TRBV19
CASSMRIENTEAFF
>NA|NA|TRBV3-1/TRBV3-2
CASSWTPVSTDTQYF
>TRBD1|NA|TRBV4-1
CASSQGGQGNTEAFF
>NA|NA|TRBV30
CAWSIGQLHNYGYTF
>NA|NA|TRBV24-1
CATGRGDEGNQPQHF
>TRBD1|once|TRBV7-6
CASSNRDRGEKLFF
>NA|NA|TRBV12-3/TRBV12-4
CASTEATEAFF
>TRBD2|NA|TRBV28
CASSLAGGSAGANVLTF
>TRBD1|once|TRBV7-9
CASSQRQGPKNIQYF
>NA|NA|TRBV28
CASSSRDTQYF